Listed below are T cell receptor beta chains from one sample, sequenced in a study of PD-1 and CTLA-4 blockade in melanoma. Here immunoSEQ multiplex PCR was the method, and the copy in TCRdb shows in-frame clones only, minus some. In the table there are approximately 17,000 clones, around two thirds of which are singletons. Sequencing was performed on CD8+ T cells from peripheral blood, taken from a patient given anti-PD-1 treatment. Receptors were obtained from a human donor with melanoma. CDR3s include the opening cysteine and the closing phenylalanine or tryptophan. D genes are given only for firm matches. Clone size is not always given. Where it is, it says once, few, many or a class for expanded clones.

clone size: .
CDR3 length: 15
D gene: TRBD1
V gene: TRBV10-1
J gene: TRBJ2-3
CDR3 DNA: TGCGCCAGCAGGCGGACAGGGGATAGCACAGATACGCAGTATTTT
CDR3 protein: CASRRTGDSTDTQYF

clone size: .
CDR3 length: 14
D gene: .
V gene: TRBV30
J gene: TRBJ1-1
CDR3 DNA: TGTGCCTGGACACAGGGACTTGGGAACACTGAAGCTTTCTTT
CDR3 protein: CAWTQGLGNTEAFF

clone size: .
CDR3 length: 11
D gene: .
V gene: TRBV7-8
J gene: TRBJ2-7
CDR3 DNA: TGTGCCAGCAGCCCCGGTTACGAGCAGTACTTC
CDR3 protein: CASSPGYEQYF

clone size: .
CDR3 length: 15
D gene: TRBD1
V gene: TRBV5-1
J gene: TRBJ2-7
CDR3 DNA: TGCGCCAGCAGCTTGGCTAGGACAGGGATCTACGAGCAGTACTTC
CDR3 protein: CASSLARTGIYEQYF

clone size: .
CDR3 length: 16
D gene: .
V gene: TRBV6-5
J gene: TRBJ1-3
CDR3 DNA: TGTGCCAGCAGTTACTCACAGGGCTCGCCTGGAAACACCATATATTTT
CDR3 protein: CASSYSQGSPGNTIYF

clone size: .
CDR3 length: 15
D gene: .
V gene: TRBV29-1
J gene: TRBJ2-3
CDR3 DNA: TGCAGCGTTGAAGAATTGGGGGCAGGGACAGATACGCAGTATTTT
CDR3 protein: CSVEELGAGTDTQYF

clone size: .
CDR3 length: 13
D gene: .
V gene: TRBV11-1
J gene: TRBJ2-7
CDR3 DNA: TGTGCCAGCACCCAAGAGGGCTCCTACGAGCAGTACTTC
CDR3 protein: CASTQEGSYEQYF

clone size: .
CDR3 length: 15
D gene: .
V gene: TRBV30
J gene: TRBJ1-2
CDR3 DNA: TGTGCCTGGAGTGCCCCCCCCAGGGCGGGTGGTGGCTACACCTTC
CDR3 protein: CAWSAPPRAGGGYTF

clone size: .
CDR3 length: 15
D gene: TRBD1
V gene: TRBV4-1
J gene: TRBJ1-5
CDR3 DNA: TGCGCCAGCAGCCAAGCCGGACAGGGATATCAGCCCCAGCATTTT
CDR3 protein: CASSQAGQGYQPQHF

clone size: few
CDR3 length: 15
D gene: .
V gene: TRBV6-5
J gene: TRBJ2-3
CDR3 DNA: TGTGCCAGCAGTTACATCGGACGGCAAACAGATACGCAGTATTTT
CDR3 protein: CASSYIGRQTDTQYF

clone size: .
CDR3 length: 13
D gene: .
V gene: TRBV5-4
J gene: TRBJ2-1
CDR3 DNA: TGTGCCAGCAGCGCTGGGTCCACGAGGGAGCAGTTCTTC
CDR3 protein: CASSAGSTREQFF

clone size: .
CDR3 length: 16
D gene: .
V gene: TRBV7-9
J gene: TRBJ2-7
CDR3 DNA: TGTGCCAGCAGCTTAGGCACCCAGGCAGGGTTCAACGAGCAGTACTTC
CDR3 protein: CASSLGTQAGFNEQYF

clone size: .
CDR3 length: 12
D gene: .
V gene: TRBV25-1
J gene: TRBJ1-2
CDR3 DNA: TGTGCCAGCCGGGGACCGACCTATGGCTACACCTTC
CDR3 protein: CASRGPTYGYTF

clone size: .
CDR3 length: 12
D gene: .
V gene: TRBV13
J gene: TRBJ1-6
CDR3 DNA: TGTGCCAGCAGCTTAGAAAATTCACCCCTCCACTTT
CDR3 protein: CASSLENSPLHF

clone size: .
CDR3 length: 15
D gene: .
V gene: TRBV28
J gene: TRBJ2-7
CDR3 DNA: TGTGCCAGCTTCACTCGTAAGGGGAGCTCCTACGAGCAGTACTTC
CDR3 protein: CASFTRKGSSYEQYF

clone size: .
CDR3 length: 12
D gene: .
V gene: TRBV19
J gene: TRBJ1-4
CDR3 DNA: TGTGCCAGTAGCGACATGAATGAAAAACTGTTTTTT
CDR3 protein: CASSDMNEKLFF

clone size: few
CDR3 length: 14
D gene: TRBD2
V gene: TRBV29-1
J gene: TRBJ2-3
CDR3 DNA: TGCAGCGTTGACGGGACTAGCGGGAGAGGTACGCAGTATTTT
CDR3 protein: CSVDGTSGRGTQYF

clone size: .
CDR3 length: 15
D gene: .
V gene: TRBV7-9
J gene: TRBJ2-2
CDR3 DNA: TGTGCCAGCACCTCTAGGGCCGCTAACACCGGGGAGCTGTTTTTT
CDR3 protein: CASTSRAANTGELFF

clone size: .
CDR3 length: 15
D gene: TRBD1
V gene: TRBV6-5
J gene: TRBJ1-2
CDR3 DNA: TGTGCCAGCAGGACGCTAGGACAGGGCGGATATGGCTACACCTTC
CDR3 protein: CASRTLGQGGYGYTF